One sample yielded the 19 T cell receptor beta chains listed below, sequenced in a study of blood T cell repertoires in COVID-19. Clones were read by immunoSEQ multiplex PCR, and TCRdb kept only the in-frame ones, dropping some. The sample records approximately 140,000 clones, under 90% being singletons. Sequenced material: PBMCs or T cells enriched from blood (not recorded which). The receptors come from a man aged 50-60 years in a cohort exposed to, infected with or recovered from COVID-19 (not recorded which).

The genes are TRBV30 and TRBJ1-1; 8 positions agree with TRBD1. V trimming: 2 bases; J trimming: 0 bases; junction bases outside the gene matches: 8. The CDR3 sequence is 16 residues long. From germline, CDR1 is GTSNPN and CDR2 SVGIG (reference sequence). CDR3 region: CAWSSGQVLLNTEAFF. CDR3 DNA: TGTGCCTGGAGTTCGGGACAGGTGTTATTGAACACTGAAGCTTTCTTT.

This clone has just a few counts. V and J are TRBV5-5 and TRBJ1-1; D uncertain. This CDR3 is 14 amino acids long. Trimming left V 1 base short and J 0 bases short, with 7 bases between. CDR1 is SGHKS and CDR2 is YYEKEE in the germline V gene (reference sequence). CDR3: CASSLLAVNTEAFF. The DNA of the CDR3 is TGTGCCAGCAGCTTGTTAGCAGTGAACACTGAAGCTTTCTTT.

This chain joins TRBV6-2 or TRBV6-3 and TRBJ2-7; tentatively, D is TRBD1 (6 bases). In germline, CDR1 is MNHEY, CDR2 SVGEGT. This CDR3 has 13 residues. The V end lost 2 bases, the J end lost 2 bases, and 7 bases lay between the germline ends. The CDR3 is CASSYQGTYEQYF. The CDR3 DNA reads TGTGCCAGCAGTTACCAGGGGACCTACGAGCAGTACTTC.

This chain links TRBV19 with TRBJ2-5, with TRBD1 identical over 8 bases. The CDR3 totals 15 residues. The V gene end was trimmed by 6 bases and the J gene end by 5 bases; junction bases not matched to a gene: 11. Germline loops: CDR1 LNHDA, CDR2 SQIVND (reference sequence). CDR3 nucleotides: TGTGCCAGTAGCCCGACAGGGGCGCAGTGGGAGACCCAGTACTTC. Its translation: CASSPTGAQWETQYF.

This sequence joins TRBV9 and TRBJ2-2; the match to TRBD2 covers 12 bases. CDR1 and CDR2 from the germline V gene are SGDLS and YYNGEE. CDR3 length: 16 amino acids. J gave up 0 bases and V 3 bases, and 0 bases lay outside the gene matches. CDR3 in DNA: TGTGCCAGCAGCGGGACTAGCGGGGCGAACACCGGGGAGCTGTTTTTT. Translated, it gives CASSGTSGANTGELFF.

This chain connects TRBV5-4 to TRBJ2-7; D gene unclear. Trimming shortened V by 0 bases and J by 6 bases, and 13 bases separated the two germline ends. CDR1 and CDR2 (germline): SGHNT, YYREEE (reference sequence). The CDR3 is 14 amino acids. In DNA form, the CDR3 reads TGTGCCAGCAGCTTGGGGTCCCCAGTGATCGAGCAGTACTTC. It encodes CASSLGSPVIEQYF.

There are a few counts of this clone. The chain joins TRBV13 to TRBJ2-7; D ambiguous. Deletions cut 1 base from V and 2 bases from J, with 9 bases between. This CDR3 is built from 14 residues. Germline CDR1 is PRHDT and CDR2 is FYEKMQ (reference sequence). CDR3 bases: TGTGCCAGCAGCTTAGCCAACTCCCCCTACGAGCAGTACTTC. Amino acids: CASSLANSPYEQYF.

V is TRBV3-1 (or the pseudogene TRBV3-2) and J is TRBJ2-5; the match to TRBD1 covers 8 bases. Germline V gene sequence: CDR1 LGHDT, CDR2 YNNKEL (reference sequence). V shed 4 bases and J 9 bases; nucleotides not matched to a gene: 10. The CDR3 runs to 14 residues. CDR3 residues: CASSLGTGAWAQYF. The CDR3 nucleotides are TGTGCCAGCAGCCTCGGGACAGGCGCCTGGGCCCAGTACTTC.

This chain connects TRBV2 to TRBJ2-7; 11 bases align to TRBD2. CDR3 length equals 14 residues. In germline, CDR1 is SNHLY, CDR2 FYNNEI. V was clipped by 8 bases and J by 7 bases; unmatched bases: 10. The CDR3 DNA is TGTGCCAGCTGCAAACTAGCGGGAGTGGATGAGCAGTACTTC. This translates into CASCKLAGVDEQYF.

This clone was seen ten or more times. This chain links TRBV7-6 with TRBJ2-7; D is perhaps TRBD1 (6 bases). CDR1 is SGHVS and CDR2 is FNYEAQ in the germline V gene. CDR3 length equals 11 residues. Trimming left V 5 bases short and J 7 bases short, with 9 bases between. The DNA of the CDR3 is TGTGCCAGCAGCCCGAGGGGGGAGCAGTACTTC. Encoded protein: CASSPRGEQYF.

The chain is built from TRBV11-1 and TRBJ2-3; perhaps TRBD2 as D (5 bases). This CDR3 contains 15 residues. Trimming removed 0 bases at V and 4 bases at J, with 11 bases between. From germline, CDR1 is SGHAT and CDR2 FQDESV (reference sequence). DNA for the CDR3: TGTGCCAGCAGCTTAGCGCCGGGGAGCGCAGATACGCAGTATTTT. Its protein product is CASSLAPGSADTQYF.

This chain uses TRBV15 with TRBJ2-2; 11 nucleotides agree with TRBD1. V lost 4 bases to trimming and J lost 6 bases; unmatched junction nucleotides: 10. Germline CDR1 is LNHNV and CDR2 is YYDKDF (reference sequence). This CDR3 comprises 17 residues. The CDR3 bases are TGTGCCACCAGCACTCGGAGGACAGGGGGCCCCTCCGGGGAGCTGTTTTTT. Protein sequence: CATSTRRTGGPSGELFF.

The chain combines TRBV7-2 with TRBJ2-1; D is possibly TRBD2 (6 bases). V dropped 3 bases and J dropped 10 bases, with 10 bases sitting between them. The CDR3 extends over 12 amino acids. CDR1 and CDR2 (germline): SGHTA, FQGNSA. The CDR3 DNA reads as TGTGCCAGCAGCTTCGGCGGGAAGGAGCAGTTCTTC. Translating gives CASSFGGKEQFF.

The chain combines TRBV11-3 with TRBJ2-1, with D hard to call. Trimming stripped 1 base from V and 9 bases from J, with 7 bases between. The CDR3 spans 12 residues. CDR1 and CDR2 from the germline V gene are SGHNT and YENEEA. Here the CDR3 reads CASSLGVSEQFF. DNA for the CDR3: TGTGCCAGCAGCTTAGGAGTGAGTGAGCAGTTCTTC.

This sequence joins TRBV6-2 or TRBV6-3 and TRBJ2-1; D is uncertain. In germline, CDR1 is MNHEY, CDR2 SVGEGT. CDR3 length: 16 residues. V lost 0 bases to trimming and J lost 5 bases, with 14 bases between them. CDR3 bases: TGTGCCAGCAGTTACTCCAGACTCCTGTCGGACAATGAGCAGTTCTTC. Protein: CASSYSRLLSDNEQFF.

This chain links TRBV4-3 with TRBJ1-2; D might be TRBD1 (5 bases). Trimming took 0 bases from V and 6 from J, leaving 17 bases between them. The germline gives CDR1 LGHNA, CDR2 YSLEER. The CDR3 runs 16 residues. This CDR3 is CASSQDIVAGYDGYTF. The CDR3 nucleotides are TGCGCCAGCAGCCAAGATATTGTTGCAGGGTATGATGGCTACACCTTC.

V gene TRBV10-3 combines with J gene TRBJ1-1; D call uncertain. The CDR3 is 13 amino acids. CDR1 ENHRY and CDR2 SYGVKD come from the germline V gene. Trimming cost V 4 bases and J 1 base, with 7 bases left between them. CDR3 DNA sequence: TGTGCCATCAGTGTACAGACGAACACTGAAGCTTTCTTT. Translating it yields CAISVQTNTEAFF.

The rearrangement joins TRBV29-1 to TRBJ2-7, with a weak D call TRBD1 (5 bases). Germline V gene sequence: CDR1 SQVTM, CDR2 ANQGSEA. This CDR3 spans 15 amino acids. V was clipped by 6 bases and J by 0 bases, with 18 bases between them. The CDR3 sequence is CSVLPIRQSSYEQYF. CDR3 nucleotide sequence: TGCAGCGTGCTCCCCATTCGACAGAGCTCCTACGAGCAGTACTTC.

The CDR3 bases are TGTGCCAGCATGGCGGGGGGGACCCAAGAGACCCAGTACTTC. As protein: CASMAGGTQETQYF. J is TRBJ2-5 and V is TRBV27; 9 bases agree with TRBD2. Germline V gene lookup returns CDR1 MNHEY and CDR2 SMNVEV (reference sequence). The CDR3 has 14 residues. V gave up 7 bases and J gave up 1 base; unmatched junction bases: 4.